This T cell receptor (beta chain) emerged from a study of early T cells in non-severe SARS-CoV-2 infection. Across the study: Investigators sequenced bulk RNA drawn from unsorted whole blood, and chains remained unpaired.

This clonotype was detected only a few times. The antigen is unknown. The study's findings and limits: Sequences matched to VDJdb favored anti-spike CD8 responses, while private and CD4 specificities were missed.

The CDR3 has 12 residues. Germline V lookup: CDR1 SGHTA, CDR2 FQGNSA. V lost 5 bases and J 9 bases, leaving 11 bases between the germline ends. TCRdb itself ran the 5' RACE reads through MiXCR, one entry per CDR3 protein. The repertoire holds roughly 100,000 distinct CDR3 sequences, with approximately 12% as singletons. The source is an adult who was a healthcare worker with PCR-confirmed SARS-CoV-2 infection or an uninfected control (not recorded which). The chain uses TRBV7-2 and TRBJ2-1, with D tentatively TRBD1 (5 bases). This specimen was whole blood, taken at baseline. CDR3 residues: CASSPDRSEQFF. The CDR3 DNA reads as TGTGCCAGCAGCCCCGACAGAAGTGAGCAGTTCTTC.